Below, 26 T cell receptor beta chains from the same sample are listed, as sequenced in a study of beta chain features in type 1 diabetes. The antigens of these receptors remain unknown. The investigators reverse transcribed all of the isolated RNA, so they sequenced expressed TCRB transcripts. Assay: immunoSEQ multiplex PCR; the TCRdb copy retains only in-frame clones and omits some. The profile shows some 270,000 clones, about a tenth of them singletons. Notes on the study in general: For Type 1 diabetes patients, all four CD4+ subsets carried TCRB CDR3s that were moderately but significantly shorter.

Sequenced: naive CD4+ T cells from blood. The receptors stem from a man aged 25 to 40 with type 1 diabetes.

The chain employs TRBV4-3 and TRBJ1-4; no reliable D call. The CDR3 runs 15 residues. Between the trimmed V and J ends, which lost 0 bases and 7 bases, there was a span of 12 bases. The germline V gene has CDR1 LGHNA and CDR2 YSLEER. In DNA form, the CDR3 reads TGCGCCAGCAGCCAAGATTGGGCAGGATTTGAAAAACTGTTTTTT. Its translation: CASSQDWAGFEKLFF.

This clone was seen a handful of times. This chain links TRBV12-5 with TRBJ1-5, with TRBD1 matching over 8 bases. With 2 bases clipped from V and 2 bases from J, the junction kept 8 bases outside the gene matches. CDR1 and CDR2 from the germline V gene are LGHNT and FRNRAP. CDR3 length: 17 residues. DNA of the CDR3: TGTGCTAGTGGTTTGTGGACAGGGAATAGGGGCAATCAGCCCCAGCATTTT. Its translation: CASGLWTGNRGNQPQHF.

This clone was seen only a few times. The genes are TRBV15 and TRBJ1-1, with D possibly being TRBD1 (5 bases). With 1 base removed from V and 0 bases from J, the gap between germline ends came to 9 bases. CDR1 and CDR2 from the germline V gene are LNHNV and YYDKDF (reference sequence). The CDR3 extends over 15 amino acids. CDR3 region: CATSRGQKLNTEAFF. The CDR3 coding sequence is TGTGCCACCAGCAGAGGACAGAAGTTGAACACTGAAGCTTTCTTT.

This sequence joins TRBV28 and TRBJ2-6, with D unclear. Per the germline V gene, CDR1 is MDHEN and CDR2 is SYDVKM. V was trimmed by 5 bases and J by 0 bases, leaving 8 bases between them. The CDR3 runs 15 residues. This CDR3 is CASSLTTSGANVLTF. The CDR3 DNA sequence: TGTGCCAGCAGTCTCACAACCTCTGGGGCCAACGTCCTGACTTTC. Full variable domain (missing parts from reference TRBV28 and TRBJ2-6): DVKVTQSSRYLVKRTGEKVFLECVQDMDHENMFWYRQDPGLGLRLIYFSYDVKMKEKGDIPEGYSVSREKKERFSLILESASTNQTSMYLCASSLTTSGANVLTFGAGSRLTVL.

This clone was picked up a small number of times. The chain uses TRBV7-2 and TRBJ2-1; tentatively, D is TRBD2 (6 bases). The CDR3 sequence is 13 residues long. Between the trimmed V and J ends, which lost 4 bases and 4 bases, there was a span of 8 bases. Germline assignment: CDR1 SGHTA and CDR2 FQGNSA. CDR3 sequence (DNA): TGTGCCAGCAGCTGGGACTTATACAATGAGCAGTTCTTC. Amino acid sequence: CASSWDLYNEQFF. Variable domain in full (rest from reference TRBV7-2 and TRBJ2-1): GAGVSQSPSNKVTEKGKDVELRCDPISGHTALYWYRQSLGQGLEFLIYFQGNSAPDKSGLPSDRFSAERTGGSVSTLTIQRTQQEDSAVYLCASSWDLYNEQFFGPGTRLTVL.

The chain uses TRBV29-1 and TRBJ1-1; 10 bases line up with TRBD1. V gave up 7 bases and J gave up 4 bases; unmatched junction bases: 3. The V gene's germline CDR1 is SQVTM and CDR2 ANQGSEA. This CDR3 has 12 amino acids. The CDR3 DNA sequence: TGCAGCGCAAGACAGGGGGCCACTGAAGCTTTCTTT. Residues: CSARQGATEAFF.

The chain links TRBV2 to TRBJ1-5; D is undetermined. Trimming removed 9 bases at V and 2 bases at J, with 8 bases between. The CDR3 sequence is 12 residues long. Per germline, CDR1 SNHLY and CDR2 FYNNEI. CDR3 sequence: CASGSGNQPQHF. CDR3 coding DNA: TGTGCCAGTGGCAGCGGCAATCAGCCCCAGCATTTT.

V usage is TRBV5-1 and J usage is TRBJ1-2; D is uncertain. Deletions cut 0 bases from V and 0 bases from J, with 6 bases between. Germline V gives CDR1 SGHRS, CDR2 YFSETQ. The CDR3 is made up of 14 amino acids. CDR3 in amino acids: CASSLGHSNYGYTF. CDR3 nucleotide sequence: TGCGCCAGCAGCTTGGGACATTCTAACTATGGCTACACCTTC.

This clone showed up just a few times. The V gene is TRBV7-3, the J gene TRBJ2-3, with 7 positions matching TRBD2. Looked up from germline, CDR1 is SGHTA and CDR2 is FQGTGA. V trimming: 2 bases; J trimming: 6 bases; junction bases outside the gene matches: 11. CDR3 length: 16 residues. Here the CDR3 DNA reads TGTGCCAGCAGCTTACCGTGGACTAGGCCGTATGATACGCAGTATTTT. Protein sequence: CASSLPWTRPYDTQYF.

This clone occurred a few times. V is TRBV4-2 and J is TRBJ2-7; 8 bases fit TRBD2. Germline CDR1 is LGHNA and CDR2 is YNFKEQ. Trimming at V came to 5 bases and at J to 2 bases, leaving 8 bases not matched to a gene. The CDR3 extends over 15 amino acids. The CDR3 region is CASSFYAGGPYEQYF. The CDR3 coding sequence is TGTGCCAGCAGCTTTTATGCGGGGGGACCCTACGAGCAGTACTTC.

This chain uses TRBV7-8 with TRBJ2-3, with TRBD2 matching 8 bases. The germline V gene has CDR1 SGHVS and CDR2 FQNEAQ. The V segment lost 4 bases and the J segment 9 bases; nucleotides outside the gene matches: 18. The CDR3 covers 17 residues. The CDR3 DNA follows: TGTGCCAGCAGCTCAACGGGGGGGGCTGGATACCTGGGGACGCAGTATTTT. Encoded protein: CASSSTGGAGYLGTQYF.

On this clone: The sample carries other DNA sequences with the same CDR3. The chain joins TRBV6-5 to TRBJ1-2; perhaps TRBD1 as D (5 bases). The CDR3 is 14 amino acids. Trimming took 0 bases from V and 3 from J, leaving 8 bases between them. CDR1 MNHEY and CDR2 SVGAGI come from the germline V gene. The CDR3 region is CASSYSAGHYGYTF. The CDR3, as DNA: TGTGCCAGCAGTTACTCTGCAGGGCACTATGGCTACACCTTC.

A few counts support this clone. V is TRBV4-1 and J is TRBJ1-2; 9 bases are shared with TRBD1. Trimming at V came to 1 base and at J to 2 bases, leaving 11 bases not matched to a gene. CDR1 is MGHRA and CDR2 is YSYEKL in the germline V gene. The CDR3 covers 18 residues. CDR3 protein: CASSQVLLQGAKNYGYTF. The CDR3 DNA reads TGCGCCAGCAGCCAAGTGTTACTACAGGGGGCTAAGAACTATGGCTACACCTTC.

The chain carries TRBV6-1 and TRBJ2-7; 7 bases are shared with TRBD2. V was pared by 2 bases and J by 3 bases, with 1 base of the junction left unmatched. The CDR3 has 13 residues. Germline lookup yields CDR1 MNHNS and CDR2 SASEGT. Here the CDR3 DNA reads TGTGCCAGCAGTGAATGGGGGGGCTACGAGCAGTACTTC. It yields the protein CASSEWGGYEQYF.

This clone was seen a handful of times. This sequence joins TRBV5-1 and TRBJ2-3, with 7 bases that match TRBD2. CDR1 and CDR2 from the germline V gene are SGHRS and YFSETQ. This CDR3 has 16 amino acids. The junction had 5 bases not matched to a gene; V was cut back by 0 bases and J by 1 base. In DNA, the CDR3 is TGCGCCAGCAGCTTGGCCACTAGCGTTGGCACAGATACGCAGTATTTT. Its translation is CASSLATSVGTDTQYF.

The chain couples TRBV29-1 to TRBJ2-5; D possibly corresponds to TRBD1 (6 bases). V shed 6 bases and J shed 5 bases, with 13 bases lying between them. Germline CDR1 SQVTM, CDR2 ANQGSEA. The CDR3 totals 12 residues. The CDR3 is CSVSQGRETQYF. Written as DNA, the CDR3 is TGCAGCGTCTCACAGGGAAGGGAGACCCAGTACTTC.

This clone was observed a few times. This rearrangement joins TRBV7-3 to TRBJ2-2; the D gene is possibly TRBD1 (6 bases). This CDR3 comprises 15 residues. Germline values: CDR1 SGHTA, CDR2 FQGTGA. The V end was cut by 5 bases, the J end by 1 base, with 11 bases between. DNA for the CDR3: TGTGCCAGCAGCCGGGGACAACGGAACACCGGGGAGCTGTTTTTT. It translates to CASSRGQRNTGELFF.

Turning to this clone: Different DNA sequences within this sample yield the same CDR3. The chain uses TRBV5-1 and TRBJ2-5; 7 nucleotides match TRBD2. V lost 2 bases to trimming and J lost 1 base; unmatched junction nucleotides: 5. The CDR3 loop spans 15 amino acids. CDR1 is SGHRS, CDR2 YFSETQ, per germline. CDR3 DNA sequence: TGCGCCAGCAGCTTAGGTCCGGGGGGCCAAGAGACCCAGTACTTC. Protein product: CASSLGPGGQETQYF. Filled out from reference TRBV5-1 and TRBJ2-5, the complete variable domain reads KAGVTQTPRYLIKTRGQQVTLSCSPISGHRSVSWYQQTPGQGLQFLFEYFSETQRNKGNFPGRFSGRQFSNSRSEMNVSTLELGDSALYLCASSLGPGGQETQYFGPGTRLLVL.

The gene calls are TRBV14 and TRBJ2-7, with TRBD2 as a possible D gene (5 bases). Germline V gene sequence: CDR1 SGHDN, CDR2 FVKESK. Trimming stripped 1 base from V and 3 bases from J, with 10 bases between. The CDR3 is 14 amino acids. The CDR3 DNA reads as TGTGCCAGCAGCCAAGCTGGACTGATCTACGAGCAGTACTTC. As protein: CASSQAGLIYEQYF.

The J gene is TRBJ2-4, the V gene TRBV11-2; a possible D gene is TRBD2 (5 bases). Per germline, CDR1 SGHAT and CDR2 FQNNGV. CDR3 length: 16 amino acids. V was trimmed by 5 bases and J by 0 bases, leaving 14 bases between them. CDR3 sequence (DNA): TGTGCCAGCAGCCGGACCGGAGGCGGAGCCAAAAACATTCAGTACTTC. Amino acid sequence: CASSRTGGGAKNIQYF. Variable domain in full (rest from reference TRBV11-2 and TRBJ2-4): EAGVAQSPRYKIIEKRQSVAFWCNPISGHATLYWYQQILGQGPKLLIQFQNNGVVDDSQLPKDRFSAERLKGVDSTLKIQPAKLEDSAVYLCASSRTGGGAKNIQYFGAGTRLSVL.

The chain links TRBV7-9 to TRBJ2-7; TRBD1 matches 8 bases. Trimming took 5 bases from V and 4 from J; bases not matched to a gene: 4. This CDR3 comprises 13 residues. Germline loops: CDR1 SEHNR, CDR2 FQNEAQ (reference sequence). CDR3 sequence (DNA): TGTGCCAGCAGCCCACGGACAGGGTACGAGCAGTACTTC. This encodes CASSPRTGYEQYF.

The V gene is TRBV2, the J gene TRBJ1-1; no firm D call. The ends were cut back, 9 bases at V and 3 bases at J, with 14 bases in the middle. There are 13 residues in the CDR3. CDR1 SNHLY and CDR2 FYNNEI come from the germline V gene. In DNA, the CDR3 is TGTGCCAGTTCCATTCGGGGTGACACTGAAGCTTTCTTT. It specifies CASSIRGDTEAFF.

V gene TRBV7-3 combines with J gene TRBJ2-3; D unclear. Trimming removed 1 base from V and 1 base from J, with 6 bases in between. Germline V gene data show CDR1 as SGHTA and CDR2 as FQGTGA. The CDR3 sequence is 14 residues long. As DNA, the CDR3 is TGTGCCAGCAGCTTAAGTGCGGGCACAGATACGCAGTATTTT. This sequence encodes CASSLSAGTDTQYF.

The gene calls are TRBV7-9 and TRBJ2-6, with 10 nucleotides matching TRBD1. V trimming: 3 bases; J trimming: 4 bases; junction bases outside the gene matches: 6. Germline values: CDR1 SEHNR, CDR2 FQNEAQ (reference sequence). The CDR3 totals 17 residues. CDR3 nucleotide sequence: TGTGCCAGCAGCTTCGTGGGACAGGGGATCGGGGCCAACGTCCTGACTTTC. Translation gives CASSFVGQGIGANVLTF.

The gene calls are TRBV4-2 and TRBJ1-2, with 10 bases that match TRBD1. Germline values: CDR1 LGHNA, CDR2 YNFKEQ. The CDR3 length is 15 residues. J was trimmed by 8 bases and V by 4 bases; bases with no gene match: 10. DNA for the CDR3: TGTGCCAGCAGCCCGTATGGGACAGGGGAGCGAGGCTACACCTTC. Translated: CASSPYGTGERGYTF.

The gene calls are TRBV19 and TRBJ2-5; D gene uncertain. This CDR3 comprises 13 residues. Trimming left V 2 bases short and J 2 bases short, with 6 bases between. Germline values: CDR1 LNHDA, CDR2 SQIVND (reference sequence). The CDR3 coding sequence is TGTGCCAGTAGTATAACAGCACAAGAGACCCAGTACTTC. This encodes CASSITAQETQYF.